The sequence of this TCR beta chain was determined in a study of T-cell reconstitution after alpha-beta-depleted transplantation in children. V was trimmed by 4 bases and J by 4 bases, leaving 13 bases between them. The CDR3 is made up of 14 amino acids. Germline V gene sequence: CDR1 LGHNA, CDR2 YSLEER. Researchers prepared the TCRbeta library using unique molecular identifiers, the study reports. TCRdb processed the PCR reads anew with MiXCR; each CDR3 protein has one entry. The sample includes 500,000 or so distinct CDR3 sequences, around a third seen only once; the top ten take 2% to 2.5%. The specimen comprised PBMCs from the stem cell graft donor, sampled from the stem cell graft. This TCR was recovered from a human donor who donated a stem cell graft to a child with aplastic anemia. V is TRBV4-3 and J is TRBJ1-1; tentatively, D is TRBD1 (6 bases). The CDR3 DNA is TGCGCCAGCAGCCGAACAGGGTTCGGCACTGAAGCTTTCTTT. Amino acid sequence: CASSRTGFGTEAFF.